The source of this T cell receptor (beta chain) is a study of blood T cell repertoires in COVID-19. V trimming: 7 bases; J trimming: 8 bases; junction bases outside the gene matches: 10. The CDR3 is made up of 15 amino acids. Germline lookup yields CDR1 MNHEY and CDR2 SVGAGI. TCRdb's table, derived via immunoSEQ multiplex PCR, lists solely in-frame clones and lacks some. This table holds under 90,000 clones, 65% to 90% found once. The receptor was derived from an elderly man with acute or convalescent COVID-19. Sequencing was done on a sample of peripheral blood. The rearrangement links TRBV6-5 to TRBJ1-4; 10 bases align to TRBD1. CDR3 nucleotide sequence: TGTGCCAGCACCCGAAGCGGGACAGGGGTAGAAAAACTGTTTTTT. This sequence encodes CASTRSGTGVEKLFF.